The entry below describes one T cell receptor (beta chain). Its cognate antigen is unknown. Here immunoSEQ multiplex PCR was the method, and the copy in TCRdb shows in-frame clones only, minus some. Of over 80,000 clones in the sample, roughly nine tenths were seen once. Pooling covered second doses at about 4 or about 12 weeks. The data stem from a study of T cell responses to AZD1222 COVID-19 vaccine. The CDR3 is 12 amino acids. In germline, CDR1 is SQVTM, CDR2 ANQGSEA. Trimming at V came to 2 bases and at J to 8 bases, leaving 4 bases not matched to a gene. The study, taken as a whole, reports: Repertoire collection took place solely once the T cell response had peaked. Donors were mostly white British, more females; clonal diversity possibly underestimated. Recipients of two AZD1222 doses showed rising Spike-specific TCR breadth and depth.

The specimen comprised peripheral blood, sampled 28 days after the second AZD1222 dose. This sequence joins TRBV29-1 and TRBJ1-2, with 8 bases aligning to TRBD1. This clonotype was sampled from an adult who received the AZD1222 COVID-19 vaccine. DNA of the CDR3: TGCAGCGTTGAATTGACAGGGGCCGGCTACACCTTC. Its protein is CSVELTGAGYTF.